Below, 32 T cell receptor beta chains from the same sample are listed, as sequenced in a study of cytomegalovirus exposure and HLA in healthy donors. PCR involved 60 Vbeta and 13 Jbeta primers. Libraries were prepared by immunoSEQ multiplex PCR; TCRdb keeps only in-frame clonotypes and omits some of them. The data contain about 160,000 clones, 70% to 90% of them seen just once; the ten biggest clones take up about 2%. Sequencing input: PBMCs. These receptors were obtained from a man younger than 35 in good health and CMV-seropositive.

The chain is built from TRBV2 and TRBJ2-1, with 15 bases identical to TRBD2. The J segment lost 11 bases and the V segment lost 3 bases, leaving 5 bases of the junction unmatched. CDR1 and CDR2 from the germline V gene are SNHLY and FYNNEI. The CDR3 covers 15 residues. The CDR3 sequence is CASSDGTSGGWKQFF. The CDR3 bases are TGTGCCAGCAGTGATGGGACTAGCGGGGGGTGGAAGCAGTTCTTC.

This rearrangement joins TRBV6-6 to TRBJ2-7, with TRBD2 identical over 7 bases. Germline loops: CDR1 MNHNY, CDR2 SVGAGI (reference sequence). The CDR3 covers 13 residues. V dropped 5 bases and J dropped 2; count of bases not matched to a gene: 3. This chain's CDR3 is CASSPRGAYEQYF. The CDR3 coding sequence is TGTGCCAGCAGTCCCCGGGGGGCCTACGAGCAGTACTTC.

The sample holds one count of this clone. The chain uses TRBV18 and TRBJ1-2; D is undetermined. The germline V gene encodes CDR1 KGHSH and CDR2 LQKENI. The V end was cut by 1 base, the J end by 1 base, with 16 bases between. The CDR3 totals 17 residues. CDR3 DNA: TGTGCCAGCTCACCACAAATATTTACGGAGCTTAACTATGGCTACACCTTC. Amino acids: CASSPQIFTELNYGYTF.

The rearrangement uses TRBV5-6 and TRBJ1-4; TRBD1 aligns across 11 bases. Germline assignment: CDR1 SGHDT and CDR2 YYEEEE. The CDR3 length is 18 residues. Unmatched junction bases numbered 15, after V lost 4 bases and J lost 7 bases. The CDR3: CASSLTIGQGAGGEKLFF. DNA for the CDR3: TGTGCCAGCAGCCTGACGATCGGACAGGGGGCCGGAGGTGAAAAACTGTTTTTT.

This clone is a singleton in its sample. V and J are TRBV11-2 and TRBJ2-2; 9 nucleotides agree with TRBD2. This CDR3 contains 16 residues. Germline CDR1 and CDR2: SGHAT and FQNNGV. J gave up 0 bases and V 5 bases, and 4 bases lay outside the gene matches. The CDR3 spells CASSPRLAANTGELFF. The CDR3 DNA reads TGTGCCAGCAGCCCAAGACTAGCGGCGAACACCGGGGAGCTGTTTTTT. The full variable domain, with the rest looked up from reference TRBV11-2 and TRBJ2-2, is EAGVAQSPRYKIIEKRQSVAFWCNPISGHATLYWYQQILGQGPKLLIQFQNNGVVDDSQLPKDRFSAERLKGVDSTLKIQPAKLEDSAVYLCASSPRLAANTGELFFGEGSRLTVL.

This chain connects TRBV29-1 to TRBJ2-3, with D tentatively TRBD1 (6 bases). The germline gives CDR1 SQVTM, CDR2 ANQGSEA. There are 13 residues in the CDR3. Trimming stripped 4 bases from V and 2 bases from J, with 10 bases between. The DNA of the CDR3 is TGCAGCGTTGGGGACACTTTCACAGATACGCAGTATTTT. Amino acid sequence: CSVGDTFTDTQYF.

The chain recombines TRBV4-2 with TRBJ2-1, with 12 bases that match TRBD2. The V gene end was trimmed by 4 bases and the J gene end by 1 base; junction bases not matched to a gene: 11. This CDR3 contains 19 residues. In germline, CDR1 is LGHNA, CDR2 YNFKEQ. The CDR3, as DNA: TGTGCCAGCAGCCTCTCAACTAGCGGGGGGCCCCTTTCCTACAATGAGCAGTTCTTC. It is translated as CASSLSTSGGPLSYNEQFF.

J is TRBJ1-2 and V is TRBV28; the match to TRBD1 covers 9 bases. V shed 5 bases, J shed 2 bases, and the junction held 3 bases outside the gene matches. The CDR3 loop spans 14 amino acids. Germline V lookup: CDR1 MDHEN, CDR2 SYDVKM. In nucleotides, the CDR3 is TGTGCCAGCAGTCAGGGACAGGGAAACTATGGCTACACCTTC. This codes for CASSQGQGNYGYTF.

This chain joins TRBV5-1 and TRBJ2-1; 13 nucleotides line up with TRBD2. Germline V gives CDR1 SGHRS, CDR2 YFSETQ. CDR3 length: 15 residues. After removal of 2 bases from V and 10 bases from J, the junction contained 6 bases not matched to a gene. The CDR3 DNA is TGCGCCAGCAGCTTAACTAGCGGGGGGGCAGAGGAGCAGTTCTTC. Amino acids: CASSLTSGGAEEQFF.

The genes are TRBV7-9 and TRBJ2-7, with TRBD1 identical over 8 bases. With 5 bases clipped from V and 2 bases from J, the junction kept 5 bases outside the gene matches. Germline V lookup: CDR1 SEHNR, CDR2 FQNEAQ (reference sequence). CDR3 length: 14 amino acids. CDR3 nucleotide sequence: TGTGCCAGCAGCATCGACAGGGGTCCCTACGAGCAGTACTTC. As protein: CASSIDRGPYEQYF.

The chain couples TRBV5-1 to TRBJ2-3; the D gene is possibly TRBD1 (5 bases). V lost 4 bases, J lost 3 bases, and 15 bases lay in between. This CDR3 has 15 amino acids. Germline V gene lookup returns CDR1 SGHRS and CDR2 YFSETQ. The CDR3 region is CASSDARGGTDTQYF. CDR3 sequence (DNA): TGCGCCAGCAGCGATGCAAGGGGCGGTACAGATACGCAGTATTTT.

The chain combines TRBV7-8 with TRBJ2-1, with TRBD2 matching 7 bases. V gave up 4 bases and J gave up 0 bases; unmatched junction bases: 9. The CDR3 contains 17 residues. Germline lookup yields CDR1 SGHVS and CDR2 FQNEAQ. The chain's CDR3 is CASSSSSGGYSYNEQFF. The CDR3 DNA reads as TGTGCCAGCAGCTCCTCCTCCGGGGGGTACTCCTACAATGAGCAGTTCTTC.

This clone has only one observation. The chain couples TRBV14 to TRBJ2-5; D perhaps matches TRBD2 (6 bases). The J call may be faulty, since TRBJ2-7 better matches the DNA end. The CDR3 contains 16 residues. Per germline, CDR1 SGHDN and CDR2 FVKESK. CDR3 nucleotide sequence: TGTGCCAGCAGCCAAGCCACCCGGACCGAGCGGGACGAGCAGTACTTC. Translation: CASSQATRTERDEQYF.

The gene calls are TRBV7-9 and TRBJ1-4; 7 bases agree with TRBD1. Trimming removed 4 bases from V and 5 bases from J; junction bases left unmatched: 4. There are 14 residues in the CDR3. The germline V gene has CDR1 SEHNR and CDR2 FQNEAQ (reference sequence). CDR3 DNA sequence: TGTGCCAGCAGCTCGGGACAGCTGAATGAAAAACTGTTTTTT. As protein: CASSSGQLNEKLFF.

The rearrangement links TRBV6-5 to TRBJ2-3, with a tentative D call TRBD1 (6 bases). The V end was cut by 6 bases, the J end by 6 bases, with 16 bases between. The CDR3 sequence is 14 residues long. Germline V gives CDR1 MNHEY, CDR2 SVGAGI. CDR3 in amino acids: CASRTRGDVDTQYF. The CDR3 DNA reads TGTGCCAGCAGAACCAGGGGTGATGTGGATACGCAGTATTTT.

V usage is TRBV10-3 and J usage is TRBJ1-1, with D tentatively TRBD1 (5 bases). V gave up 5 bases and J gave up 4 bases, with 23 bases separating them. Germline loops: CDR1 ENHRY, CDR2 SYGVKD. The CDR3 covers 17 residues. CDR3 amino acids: CAISPNLGRDGSTEAFF. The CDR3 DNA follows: TGTGCCATCAGTCCAAATCTGGGGAGGGACGGTAGCACTGAAGCTTTCTTT.

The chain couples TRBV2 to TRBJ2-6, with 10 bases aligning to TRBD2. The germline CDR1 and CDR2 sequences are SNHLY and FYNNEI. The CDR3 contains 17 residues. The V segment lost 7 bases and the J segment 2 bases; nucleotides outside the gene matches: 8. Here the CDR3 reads CASKGQRGGAGANVLTF. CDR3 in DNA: TGTGCCAGCAAGGGCCAGCGGGGGGGGGCTGGGGCCAACGTCCTGACTTTC. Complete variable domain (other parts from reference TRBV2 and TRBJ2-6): EPEVTQTPSHQVTQMGQEVILRCVPISNHLYFYWYRQILGQKVEFLVSFYNNEISEKSEIFDDQFSVERPDGSNFTLKIRSTKLEDSAMYFCASKGQRGGAGANVLTFGAGSRLTVL.

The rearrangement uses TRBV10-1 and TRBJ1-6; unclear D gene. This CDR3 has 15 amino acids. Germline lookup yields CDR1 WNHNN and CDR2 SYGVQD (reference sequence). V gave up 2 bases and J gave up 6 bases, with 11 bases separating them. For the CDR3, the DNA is TGCGCCAGCAGTGAGCGCACAGCCCCTAATTCACCCCTCCACTTT. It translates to CASSERTAPNSPLHF.

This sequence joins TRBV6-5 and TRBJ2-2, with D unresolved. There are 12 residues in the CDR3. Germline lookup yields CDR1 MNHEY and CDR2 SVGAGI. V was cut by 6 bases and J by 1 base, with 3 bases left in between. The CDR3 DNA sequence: TGTGCCAGCAGACAGAACACCGGGGAGCTGTTTTTT. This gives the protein CASRQNTGELFF.

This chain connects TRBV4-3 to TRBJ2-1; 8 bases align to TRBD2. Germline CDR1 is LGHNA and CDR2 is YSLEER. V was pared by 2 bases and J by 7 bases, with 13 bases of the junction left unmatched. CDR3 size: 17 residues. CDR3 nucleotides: TGCGCCAGCAGCCAAACTCTTCTAGCGGGTGATCTAAATGAGCAGTTCTTC. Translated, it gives CASSQTLLAGDLNEQFF.

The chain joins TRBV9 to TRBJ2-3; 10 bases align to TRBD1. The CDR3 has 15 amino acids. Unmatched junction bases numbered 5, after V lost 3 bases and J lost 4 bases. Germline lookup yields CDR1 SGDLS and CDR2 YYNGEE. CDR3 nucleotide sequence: TGTGCCAGCAGCGGCGGGACAGGGGTTTCAGATACGCAGTATTTT. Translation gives CASSGGTGVSDTQYF.

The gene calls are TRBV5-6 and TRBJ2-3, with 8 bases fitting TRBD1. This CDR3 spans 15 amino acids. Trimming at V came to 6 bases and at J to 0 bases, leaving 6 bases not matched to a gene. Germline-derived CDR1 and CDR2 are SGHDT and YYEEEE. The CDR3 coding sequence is TGTGCCAGCATCCCGACAGGGGCCAGCACAGATACGCAGTATTTT. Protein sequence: CASIPTGASTDTQYF.

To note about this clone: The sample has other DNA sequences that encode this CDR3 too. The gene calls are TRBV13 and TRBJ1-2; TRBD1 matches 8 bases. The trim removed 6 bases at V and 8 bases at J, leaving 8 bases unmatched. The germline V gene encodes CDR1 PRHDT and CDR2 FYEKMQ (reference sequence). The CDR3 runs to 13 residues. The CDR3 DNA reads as TGTGCCAGCAGTCCAGGGGGCGCGGACGGCTACACCTTC. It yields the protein CASSPGGADGYTF. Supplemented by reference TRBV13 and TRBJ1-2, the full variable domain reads AAGVIQSPRHLIKEKRETATLKCYPIPRHDTVYWYQQGPGQDPQFLISFYEKMQSDKGSIPDRFSAQQFSDYHSELNMSSLELGDSALYFCASSPGGADGYTFGSGTRLTVV.

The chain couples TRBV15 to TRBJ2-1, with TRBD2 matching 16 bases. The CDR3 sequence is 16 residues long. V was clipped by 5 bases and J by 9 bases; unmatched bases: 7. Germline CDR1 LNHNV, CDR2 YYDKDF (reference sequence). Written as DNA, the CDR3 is TGTGCCACCAGCCGAGGGACTAGCGGGGGGGCCAGTGAGCAGTTCTTC. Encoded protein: CATSRGTSGGASEQFF.

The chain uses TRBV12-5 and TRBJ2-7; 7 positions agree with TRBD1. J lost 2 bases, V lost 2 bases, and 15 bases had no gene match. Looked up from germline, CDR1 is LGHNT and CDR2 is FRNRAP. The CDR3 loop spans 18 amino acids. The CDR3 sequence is CASGLPPFGDSAPYEQYF. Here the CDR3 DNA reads TGTGCTAGTGGTTTGCCCCCATTTGGGGACAGCGCACCCTACGAGCAGTACTTC.

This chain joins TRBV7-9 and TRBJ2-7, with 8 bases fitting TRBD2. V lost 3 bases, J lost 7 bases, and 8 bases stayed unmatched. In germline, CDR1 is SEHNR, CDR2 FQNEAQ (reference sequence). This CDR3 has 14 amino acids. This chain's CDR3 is CASSFPGGGLEQYF. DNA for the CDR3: TGTGCCAGCAGCTTCCCGGGAGGGGGATTGGAGCAGTACTTC.

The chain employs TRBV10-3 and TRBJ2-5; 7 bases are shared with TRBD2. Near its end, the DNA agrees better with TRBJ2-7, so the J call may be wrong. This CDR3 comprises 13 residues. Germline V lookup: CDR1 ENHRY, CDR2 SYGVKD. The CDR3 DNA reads TGTGCCATCAGTCCGGGAGGCGCCTACGAGCAGTACTTC. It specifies CAISPGGAYEQYF.

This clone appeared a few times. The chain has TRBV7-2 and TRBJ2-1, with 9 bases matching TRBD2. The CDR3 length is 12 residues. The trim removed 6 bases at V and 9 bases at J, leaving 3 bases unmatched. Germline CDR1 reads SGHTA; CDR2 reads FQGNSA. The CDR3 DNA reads TGTGCCAGCAGGGGTAGCGGGGGTGAGCAGTTCTTC. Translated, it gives CASRGSGGEQFF.

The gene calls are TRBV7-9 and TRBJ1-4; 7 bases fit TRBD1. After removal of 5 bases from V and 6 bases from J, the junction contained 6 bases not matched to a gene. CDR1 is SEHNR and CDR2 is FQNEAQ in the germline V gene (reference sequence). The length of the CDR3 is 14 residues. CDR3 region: CASSTGTAHEKLFF. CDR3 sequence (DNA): TGTGCCAGCAGCACCGGGACAGCTCATGAAAAACTGTTTTTT.

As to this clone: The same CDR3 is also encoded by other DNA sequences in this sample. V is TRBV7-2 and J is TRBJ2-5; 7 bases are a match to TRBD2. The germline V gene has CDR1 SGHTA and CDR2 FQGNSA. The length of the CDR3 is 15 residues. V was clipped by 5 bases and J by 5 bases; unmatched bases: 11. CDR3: CASSTGDYSRETQYF. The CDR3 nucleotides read TGTGCCAGCAGCACGGGGGACTATTCTAGGGAGACCCAGTACTTC. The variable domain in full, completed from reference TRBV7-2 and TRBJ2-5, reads GAGVSQSPSNKVTEKGKDVELRCDPISGHTALYWYRQSLGQGLEFLIYFQGNSAPDKSGLPSDRFSAERTGGSVSTLTIQRTQQEDSAVYLCASSTGDYSRETQYFGPGTRLLVL.

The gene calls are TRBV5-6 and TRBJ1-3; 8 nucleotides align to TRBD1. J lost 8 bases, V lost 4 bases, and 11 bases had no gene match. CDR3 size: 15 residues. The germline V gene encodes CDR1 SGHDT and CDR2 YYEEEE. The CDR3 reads CASSGGTGRGDTIYF. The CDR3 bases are TGTGCCAGCAGCGGAGGGACAGGCCGGGGGGACACCATATATTTT.

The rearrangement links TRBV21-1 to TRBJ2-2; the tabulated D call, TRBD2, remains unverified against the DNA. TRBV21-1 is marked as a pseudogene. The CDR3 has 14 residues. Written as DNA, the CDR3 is TGTGCCAGCAGCAAAGGAGCGGCCAAAGGGGAGCTGTTTTTT. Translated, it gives CASSKGAAKGELFF.